The clone carrying this TCR beta chain occurred many times. Its antigen is unknown. The sample originates from a study of neurological immune-mediated disorders. CD4+ or CD8+ T cells at a count of some 900,000 served as input for the sorted libraries. General observations from the study: TCR clonal expansion peaked in HTLV-1-associated myelopathy patients and was lowest in multiple sclerosis patients.

The cDNA came from 5'RACE with 10-nucleotide random UMIs. In each sequencing run, over 160 million TCR-beta sequences were generated from 15-18 subjects. TCRdb re-derived calls from the 5' RACE reads in MiXCR, one entry per CDR3 protein. The table records approximately 38,000 distinct CDR3 sequences, around 10% of them present only once. Per the germline V gene, CDR1 is DFQATT and CDR2 is SNEGSKA (reference sequence). The CDR3 loop spans 13 amino acids. V lost 5 bases, J lost 3 bases, and 14 bases lay in between. The clonotype comes from a woman aged 30 to 39 with HTLV-1-associated myelopathy (HAM/TSP). The chain uses TRBV20-1 and TRBJ2-7; tentatively, D is TRBD1 (6 bases). Sequenced: CD4+ T cells from blood. The CDR3 DNA reads as TGCAGTGCTTTGGGATTACAGGGCTACGAGCAGTACTTC. Its protein product is CSALGLQGYEQYF.